This is a list of T cell receptor beta chains from one sample in a study of T cells in Graves' hyperthyroidism and ophthalmopathy. TCRdb ran MiXCR on the multiplex PCR reads and lists one entry per CDR3 protein. Of about 640,000 distinct CDR3 sequences in the sample, 20% were seen once. The sequenced sample consisted of blood. The receptors derive from a man aged 25 to 40 with Graves' ophthalmopathy. CDR3s include the opening cysteine and the closing phenylalanine or tryptophan. D genes are given only for firm matches. A clone size is listed for some rows: how often the clone was seen (once, few, many), or a class if it is expanded.

j_call d_call clone_size v_call cdr3_nt cdr3_aa
TRBJ1-1 NA many TRBV20-1 TGCAGTGCGCGGAGTAAAAGGTCCGTCGTCACTGAAGCTTTCTTT CSARSKRSVVTEAFF
TRBJ2-7 TRBD2 NA TRBV9 TGTGCCAGCAGCTCGTGGGGGACTAGCGGGAGGAGCAGCGAGCAGTACTTC CASSSWGTSGRSSEQYF
TRBJ2-1 TRBD2 NA TRBV28 TGTGCCAGCAGTTCGGTTATAGGAAATAGCGGGCAGTACAATGAGCAGTTCTTC CASSSVIGNSGQYNEQFF
TRBJ2-5 NA few TRBV24-1 TGTGCCACCAGTGACCCCGGACTATTTCAAGAGACCCAGTACTTC CATSDPGLFQETQYF
TRBJ1-3 NA NA TRBV9 TGTGCCAGCAGCGTCGGGGTGGGGCCAAGCTCTGGAAACACCATATATTTT CASSVGVGPSSGNTIYF
TRBJ1-1 TRBD1 NA TRBV5-1 TGCGCCAGCAGCGGGACACAGGGGGCGTCCACTGAAGCTTTCTTT CASSGTQGASTEAFF
TRBJ2-7 NA NA TRBV7-2 TGTGCCAGCAGCTGGCCTACGGGATACGAGCAGTACTTC CASSWPTGYEQYF
TRBJ1-1 NA NA TRBV4-1 TGCGCCAGCAGACGATCCCCCAGGGGCGGGGAGACTGAAGCTTTCTTT CASRRSPRGGETEAFF
TRBJ2-7 TRBD2 NA TRBV30 TGTGCCTGGAAGTTGGAAGGGCGGGAGCAGAACTTC CAWKLEGREQNF
TRBJ1-5 NA NA TRBV15 TGTGCCACCAGCAATGGACAAAATAGCAATCAGCCCCAGCATTTT CATSNGQNSNQPQHF
TRBJ1-1 TRBD1 many TRBV18 TGTGCCAGCTCACACGTAACAGGGGAGAACACTGAAGCTTTCTTT CASSHVTGENTEAFF
TRBJ1-3 NA NA TRBV5-1 TGCGCCAGCAGCCCTAGCAGTTCCTCTGGAAACACCATATATTTT CASSPSSSSGNTIYF
TRBJ1-1 TRBD1 NA TRBV18 TGTGCCAGCTCACCTCTGGGACAGTCTGAAGCTTTCTTT CASSPLGQSEAFF
TRBJ1-3 NA NA TRBV10-3 TGTGCCATCAGTGAGTTTGCAGGGCCTGGAAACACCATATATTTT CAISEFAGPGNTIYF
TRBJ1-1 TRBD1 many TRBV11-1 TGTGCCAGCAGAACGCAGCCCGACAGGGTTGAAGCTTTCTTT CASRTQPDRVEAFF